This T cell receptor beta chain was documented in a study of CD8 T cells in ankylosing spondylitis. MiXCR, applied by TCRdb to the 5' RACE reads, yields one record per CDR3 protein. Of fewer than 250,000 distinct CDR3 sequences in the sample, roughly a third are singletons; the top ten hold about 4.2%. V dropped 0 bases and J dropped 7 bases, with 23 bases sitting between them. The CDR3 loop spans 17 amino acids. In germline, CDR1 is SGDLS, CDR2 YYNGEE. Source material: blood, either unsorted or a sorted T cell fraction (not recorded which). The V and J genes are TRBV9 and TRBJ2-7; D possibly corresponds to TRBD2 (7 bases). The source is a male donor with ankylosing spondylitis or in good health (not recorded which). This CDR3 is CASSVVGDGGGRSEQYF. In nucleotides, the CDR3 is TGTGCCAGCAGCGTAGTTGGAGATGGGGGCGGGAGATCGGAGCAGTACTTC.